This TCR beta chain was sequenced during a study of blood T cell repertoires in COVID-19. The V gene lost 6 bases and the J gene lost 4 bases, with 8 bases spanning the gap. The V gene's germline CDR1 is KGHDR and CDR2 SFDVKD. This CDR3 is built from 12 residues. Per the original data handling: How many nucleated cells were present was estimated from reference gene primer amplification. Libraries were prepared by immunoSEQ multiplex PCR; TCRdb keeps only in-frame clonotypes and omits some of them. V, J and clone size derive from that table, while D and trimming were established from the DNA sequence. The sample shows approximately 300,000 clones, just under 85% of them seen only once.

V is TRBV24-1 and J is TRBJ1-2, with D perhaps TRBD1 (5 bases). The clonotype was recovered from a woman aged 45-60 years with active or convalescent COVID-19. The sequencing sample was made of peripheral blood. The DNA for the CDR3 is TGTGCCACCAGTCAGGGTGGCTATGGCTACACCTTC. Protein: CATSQGGYGYTF.